Listed here are 14 T cell receptor beta chains from one sample, sequenced in a study of shared clonotypes between healthy human individuals. CD45RO-negative cells were positively selected for CCR7, leaving out terminally differentiated effector memory CD45RA+ cells. Repertoires were generated with immunoSEQ multiplex PCR, while TCRdb's copy carries only in-frame clones and drops some. The repertoire holds around 2,000,000 clones, about 95% seen once, with 1% to 1.5% in the top ten. The specimen was naive CD8+ T cells sorted from blood. The receptors come from a man aged 18-30 years in good health.

The sample holds a few counts of this clone. This chain joins TRBV6-5 and TRBJ1-2, with no clear D. Per the germline V gene, CDR1 is MNHEY and CDR2 is SVGAGI. CDR3 length equals 15 residues. V lost 2 bases to trimming and J lost 2 bases, with 12 bases between them. DNA of the CDR3: TGTGCCAGCAGTTACGCCGAAGGGAGCAACTATGGCTACACCTTC. It is translated as CASSYAEGSNYGYTF.

This chain joins TRBV19 and TRBJ2-7, with 13 bases matching TRBD2. Germline CDR1 LNHDA, CDR2 SQIVND (reference sequence). After removal of 6 bases from V and 3 bases from J, the junction contained 5 bases not matched to a gene. CDR3 length: 15 residues. CDR3 nucleotides: TGTGCCAGTAGCCCGACTAGCGGGGGGTACTACGAGCAGTACTTC. The encoded protein is CASSPTSGGYYEQYF. The full variable domain, with the rest looked up from reference TRBV19 and TRBJ2-7, is DGGITQSPKYLFRKEGQNVTLSCEQNLNHDAMYWYRQDPGQGLRLIYYSQIVNDFQKGDIAEGYSVSREKKESFPLTVTSAQKNPTAFYLCASSPTSGGYYEQYFGPGTRLTVT.

The chain recombines TRBV6-1 with TRBJ2-1; either TRBD1 or TRBD2 may supply D (6 bases each). The CDR3 runs 17 residues. V was shortened by 1 base and J by 2 bases, with 15 bases between the two germline ends. The V gene's germline CDR1 is MNHNS and CDR2 SASEGT. CDR3 in amino acids: CASSEVVGGRTYNEQFF. In DNA form, the CDR3 reads TGTGCCAGCAGTGAAGTCGTAGGGGGGAGGACCTACAATGAGCAGTTCTTC.

About this clone itself: The sample carries other DNA sequences with the same CDR3. The chain has TRBV6-5 and TRBJ2-5, with TRBD1 matching over 8 bases. After removal of 5 bases from V and 2 bases from J, the junction contained 1 base not matched to a gene. Looked up from germline, CDR1 is MNHEY and CDR2 is SVGAGI. The CDR3 covers 13 residues. Here the CDR3 reads CASSRQGQETQYF. The CDR3 nucleotides read TGTGCCAGCAGTCGACAGGGGCAAGAGACCCAGTACTTC.

This chain connects TRBV10-2 to TRBJ2-7, with 13 bases fitting TRBD2. This CDR3 has 17 residues. The germline CDR1 and CDR2 sequences are WSHSY and SAAADI. J was trimmed by 5 bases and V by 0 bases; bases with no gene match: 7. The CDR3 sequence: CASSESLAGGPFDEQYF. Written as DNA, the CDR3 is TGCGCCAGCAGTGAGTCACTAGCGGGGGGGCCTTTCGACGAGCAGTACTTC.

The chain links TRBV27 to TRBJ2-7; D possibly corresponds to TRBD1 (6 bases). Germline V gene lookup returns CDR1 MNHEY and CDR2 SMNVEV (reference sequence). V was shortened by 5 bases and J by 8 bases, with 19 bases between the two germline ends. The CDR3 is 14 residues long. For the CDR3, the DNA is TGTGCCAGCAGTGCGGACAGACTTACGCGCCAGCAGTACTTC. This sequence encodes CASSADRLTRQQYF.

V and J are TRBV6-5 and TRBJ1-2; D perhaps matches TRBD1 (6 bases). V lost 4 bases and J lost 3, with 15 bases in between. The germline V gene encodes CDR1 MNHEY and CDR2 SVGAGI. The CDR3 is 15 amino acids. This chain's CDR3 is CASSSPGRGDYGYTF. The CDR3 DNA follows: TGTGCCAGCAGTTCCCCCGGGAGGGGGGACTATGGCTACACCTTC.

The chain uses TRBV6-5 and TRBJ1-2, with D unclear. V was trimmed by 4 bases and J by 3 bases, leaving 9 bases between them. The CDR3 loop spans 13 amino acids. Germline V gene sequence: CDR1 MNHEY, CDR2 SVGAGI. CDR3 protein: CASSSMTYYGYTF. The DNA for the CDR3 is TGTGCCAGCAGTTCCATGACATACTATGGCTACACCTTC.

There are a few counts of this clone. Other DNA sequences within the sample encode an identical CDR3. This chain joins TRBV19 and TRBJ2-7; 8 nucleotides match TRBD2. V shed 5 bases, J shed 3 bases, and the junction held 3 bases outside the gene matches. The CDR3 loop spans 13 amino acids. Germline V CDR1 and CDR2: LNHDA, SQIVND (reference sequence). CDR3 residues: CASSRGGSYEQYF. The DNA of the CDR3 is TGTGCCAGTAGTCGGGGGGGAAGCTACGAGCAGTACTTC.

The genes are TRBV19 and TRBJ2-3, with D unresolved. The V end was cut by 5 bases, the J end by 2 bases, with 8 bases between. The CDR3 length is 13 residues. CDR1 and CDR2 from the germline V gene are LNHDA and SQIVND (reference sequence). The CDR3, as DNA: TGTGCCAGTAGTGAGGTGCTCACAGATACGCAGTATTTT. Translation gives CASSEVLTDTQYF.

The chain recombines TRBV7-9 with TRBJ2-7, with 10 bases lining up with TRBD1. Germline CDR1 is SEHNR and CDR2 is FQNEAQ (reference sequence). The CDR3 has 14 amino acids. V was clipped by 5 bases and J by 1 base; unmatched bases: 2. The CDR3 protein is CASSGDRGSYEQYF. DNA of the CDR3: TGTGCCAGCAGCGGGGACAGGGGATCCTACGAGCAGTACTTC.

The rearrangement joins TRBV27 to TRBJ2-7; 14 bases map to TRBD2. The V gene's germline CDR1 is MNHEY and CDR2 SMNVEV (reference sequence). This CDR3 contains 19 residues. J lost 3 bases, V lost 5 bases, and 15 bases had no gene match. DNA for the CDR3: TGTGCCAGCAGTCCGGGACTAGCGGGGGTCTCCCTCTTACGCTACGAGCAGTACTTC. Translation: CASSPGLAGVSLLRYEQYF.

The chain joins TRBV4-1 to TRBJ1-1; D perhaps matches TRBD1 (6 bases). The germline CDR1 and CDR2 sequences are MGHRA and YSYEKL. The CDR3 runs to 15 residues. V was cut by 4 bases and J by 1 base, with 13 bases left in between. The chain's CDR3 is CASSPVNRENTEAFF. CDR3 nucleotide sequence: TGCGCCAGCAGCCCAGTCAACAGGGAGAACACTGAAGCTTTCTTT.

The chain carries TRBV28 and TRBJ2-3; D may correspond to TRBD1 or TRBD2 (5 bases each). V lost 5 bases, J lost 0 bases, and 12 bases lay in between. CDR3 length: 15 residues. Germline CDR1 and CDR2: MDHEN and SYDVKM. The CDR3 DNA sequence: TGTGCCAGCAGTGAAGCTGGGGGAAGCACAGATACGCAGTATTTT. Protein sequence: CASSEAGGSTDTQYF.